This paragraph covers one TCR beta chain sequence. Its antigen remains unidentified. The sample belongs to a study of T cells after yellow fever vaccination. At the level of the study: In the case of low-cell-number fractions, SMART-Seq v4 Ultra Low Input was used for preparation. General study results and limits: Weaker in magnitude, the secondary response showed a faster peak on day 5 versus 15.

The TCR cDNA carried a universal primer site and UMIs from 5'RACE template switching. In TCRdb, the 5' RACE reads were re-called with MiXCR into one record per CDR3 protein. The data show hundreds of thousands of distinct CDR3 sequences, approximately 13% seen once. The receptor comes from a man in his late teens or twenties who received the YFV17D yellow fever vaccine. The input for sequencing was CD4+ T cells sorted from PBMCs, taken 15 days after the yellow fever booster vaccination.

DNA of the CDR3: TGTGCCAGCAGGAACCCCCGGGACCCCAGTGAAGCTTTCTTT. Encoded protein: CASRNPRDPSEAFF. This chain uses TRBV7-8 with TRBJ1-1; D perhaps matches TRBD1 (5 bases). The germline V gene has CDR1 SGHVS and CDR2 FQNEAQ. There are 14 residues in the CDR3. V lost 6 bases to trimming and J lost 7 bases, with 18 bases between them.